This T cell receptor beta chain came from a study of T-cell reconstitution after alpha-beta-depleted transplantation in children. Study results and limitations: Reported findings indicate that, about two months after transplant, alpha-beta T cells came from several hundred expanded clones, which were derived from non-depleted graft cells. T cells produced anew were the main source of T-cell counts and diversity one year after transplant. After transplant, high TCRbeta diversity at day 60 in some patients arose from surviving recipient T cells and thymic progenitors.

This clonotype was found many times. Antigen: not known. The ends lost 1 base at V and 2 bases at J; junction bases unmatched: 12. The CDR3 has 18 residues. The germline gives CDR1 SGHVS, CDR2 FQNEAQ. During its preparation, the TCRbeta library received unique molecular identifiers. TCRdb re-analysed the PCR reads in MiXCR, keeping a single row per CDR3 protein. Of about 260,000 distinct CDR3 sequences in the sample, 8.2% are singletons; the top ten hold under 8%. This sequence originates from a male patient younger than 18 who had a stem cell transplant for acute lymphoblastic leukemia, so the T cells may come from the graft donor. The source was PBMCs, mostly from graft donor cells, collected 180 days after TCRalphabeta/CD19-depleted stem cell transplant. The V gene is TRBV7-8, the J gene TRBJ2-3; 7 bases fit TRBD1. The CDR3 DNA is TGTGCCAGCAGCTTAGAGCGGACAGGCCGCCTCCTCACAGATACGCAGTATTTT. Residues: CASSLERTGRLLTDTQYF.